This TCR beta chain derives from a study of T cells in localized non-small cell lung cancer. Overall study results and limits: Higher blood T cell density went with longer overall survival.

CDR1 is KGHSY and CDR2 is FQNENV in the germline V gene. CDR3 length: 16 residues. V was trimmed by 1 base and J by 1 base, leaving 8 bases between them. Sequencing used immunoSEQ multiplex PCR; TCRdb keeps in-frame clones, though not all of them. The sample includes around 25,000 clones, 86% of them seen just once. Note on this clone: Its cognate antigen is unknown.

Sequences were derived from peripheral blood, sampled before any cancer treatment. This sequence originates from a woman aged 40-69 years with stage I lung adenocarcinoma. V usage is TRBV16 and J usage is TRBJ2-6; D is ambiguous. The CDR3 sequence: CASSQFSGSGANVLTF. The CDR3 nucleotides are TGTGCCAGCAGCCAATTTTCCGGGTCTGGGGCCAACGTCCTGACTTTC.